This TCR beta chain emerged from a study of radiation and T cells in renal cell carcinoma. Overall study results and limits: Top tumor clonotypes rose in blood 2 weeks post-radiation, then contracted.

Germline V gives CDR1 MDHEN, CDR2 SYDVKM. The CDR3 loop spans 11 amino acids. Trimming took 2 bases from V and 8 from J, leaving 3 bases between them. A word on this clone: The target antigen is unknown.

Profiled with immunoSEQ multiplex PCR; TCRdb holds only in-frame clones, not every one. The repertoire holds about 91,000 clones, 65% to 85% seen once, with around 6.7% in the top ten. Documented time point: baseline pretreatment blood. Treatment defined: 15 Gy SBRT to primary tumor, nephrectomy 4 weeks later. Blood was sampled at baseline, 2 weeks and 4 weeks after SBRT. The J gene is TRBJ1-4, the V gene TRBV28; the D is unclear. The input for sequencing was blood, taken from a patient whose treatment included radiotherapy and nephrectomy. The clonotype comes from a man aged 60 to 75 with renal cell carcinoma. As DNA, the CDR3 is TGTGCCAGCAGTTTACTAGAAAAACTGTTTTTT. It translates to CASSLLEKLFF.